The present T cell receptor (beta chain) was sequenced within a study of PD-L1 blockade in urothelial cancer. Study overall: Males with bladder-origin urothelial cancer constituted twenty-five of 29 patients.

Specified time point: peripheral blood 6 weeks after treatment start. Repertoires were generated with immunoSEQ multiplex PCR, while TCRdb's copy carries only in-frame clones and drops some. The data hold about 76,000 clones, with around 93% observed a single time. J gave up 4 bases and V 0 bases, and 9 bases lay outside the gene matches. CDR3 size: 17 residues. Germline assignment: CDR1 SGHNT and CDR2 YYREEE (reference sequence). V and J are TRBV5-4 and TRBJ2-7; TRBD2 matches at 11 bases. The origin of this receptor is a woman of 80 years or more with urothelial cancer. The starting material was PBMCs, obtained around atezolizumab (anti-PD-L1) treatment. CDR3 loop: CASSLGLAGRNPYEQYF. The CDR3 DNA follows: TGTGCCAGCAGCTTGGGACTAGCGGGGAGGAATCCGTACGAGCAGTACTTC.